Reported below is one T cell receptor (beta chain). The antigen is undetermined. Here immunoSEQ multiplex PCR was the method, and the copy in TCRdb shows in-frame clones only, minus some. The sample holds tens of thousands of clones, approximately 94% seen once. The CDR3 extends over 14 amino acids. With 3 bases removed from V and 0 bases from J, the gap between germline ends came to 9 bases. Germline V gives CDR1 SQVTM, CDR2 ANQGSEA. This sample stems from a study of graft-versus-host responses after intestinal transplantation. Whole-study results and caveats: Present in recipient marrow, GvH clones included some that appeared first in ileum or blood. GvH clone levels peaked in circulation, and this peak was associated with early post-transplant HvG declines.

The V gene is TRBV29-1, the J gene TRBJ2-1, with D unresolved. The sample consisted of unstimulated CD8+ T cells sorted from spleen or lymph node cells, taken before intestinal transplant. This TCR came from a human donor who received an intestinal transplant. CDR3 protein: CSVESPNSYNEQFF. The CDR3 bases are TGCAGCGTTGAGAGTCCAAACTCCTACAATGAGCAGTTCTTC.